The 4 T cell receptor beta chains reported below all come from one sample, sequenced in a study of siplizumab effects on memory and regulatory T cells. The table came from immunoSEQ multiplex PCR; TCRdb's copy has only in-frame clones and leaves some out. The top ten clones hold approximately 12% of a sample with fewer than 110,000 clones, around 90% of them seen once. Sequenced: non-Treg CD4+ T cells sorted from blood. The origin of the receptors is a human donor in good health.

The CDR3, as DNA: TGTGCCAGCAGCTTAGGCTTACTATTTAACACCGGGGAGCTGTTTTTT. The encoded protein is CASSLGLLFNTGELFF. J is TRBJ2-2 and V is TRBV7-2; D is unresolved. Germline V gives CDR1 SGHTA, CDR2 FQGNSA. Trimming took 1 base from V and 2 from J, leaving 11 bases between them. CDR3 length equals 16 residues.

The CDR3 DNA reads as TGCGCCAGCAGCCCACTTCAGGGGCTCTCCTACGAGCAGTACTTC. Protein product: CASSPLQGLSYEQYF. This chain connects TRBV5-1 to TRBJ2-7; TRBD1 might be the D (6 bases). Trimming took off 4 bases at V and 0 bases at J, with 14 bases between the two ends. This CDR3 is 15 amino acids long. Per the germline V gene, CDR1 is SGHRS and CDR2 is YFSETQ.

The chain uses TRBV5-1 and TRBJ2-1; D gene uncertain. This CDR3 is 14 amino acids long. Germline V gives CDR1 SGHRS, CDR2 YFSETQ. V dropped 0 bases and J dropped 0 bases, with 4 bases sitting between them. This CDR3 is CASSLGSSYNEQFF. The CDR3 coding sequence is TGCGCCAGCAGCTTGGGCAGCTCCTACAATGAGCAGTTCTTC.

The V gene is TRBV4-3, the J gene TRBJ1-5; D is undetermined. This CDR3 is 15 amino acids long. The germline gives CDR1 LGHNA, CDR2 YSLEER. Deletions cut 2 bases from V and 0 bases from J, with 8 bases between. DNA of the CDR3: TGCGCCAGCAGCCAAAGCGGTTATAGCAATCAGCCCCAGCATTTT. Protein: CASSQSGYSNQPQHF.